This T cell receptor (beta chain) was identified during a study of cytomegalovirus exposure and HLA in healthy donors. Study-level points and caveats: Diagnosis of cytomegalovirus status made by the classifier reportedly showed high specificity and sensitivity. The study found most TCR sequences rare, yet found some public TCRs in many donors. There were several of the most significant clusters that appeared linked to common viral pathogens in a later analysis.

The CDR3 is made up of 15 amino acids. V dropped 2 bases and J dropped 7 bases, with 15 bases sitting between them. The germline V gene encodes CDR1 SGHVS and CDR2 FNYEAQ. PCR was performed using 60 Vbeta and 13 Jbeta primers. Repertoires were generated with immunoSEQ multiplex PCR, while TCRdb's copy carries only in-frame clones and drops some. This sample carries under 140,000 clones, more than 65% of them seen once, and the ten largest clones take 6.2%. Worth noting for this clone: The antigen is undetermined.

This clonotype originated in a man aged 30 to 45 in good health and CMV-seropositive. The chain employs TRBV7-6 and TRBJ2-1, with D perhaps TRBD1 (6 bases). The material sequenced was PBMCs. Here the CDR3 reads CASSLMQGPRNEQFF. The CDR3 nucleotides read TGTGCCAGCAGCTTAATGCAGGGGCCTAGGAATGAGCAGTTCTTC.